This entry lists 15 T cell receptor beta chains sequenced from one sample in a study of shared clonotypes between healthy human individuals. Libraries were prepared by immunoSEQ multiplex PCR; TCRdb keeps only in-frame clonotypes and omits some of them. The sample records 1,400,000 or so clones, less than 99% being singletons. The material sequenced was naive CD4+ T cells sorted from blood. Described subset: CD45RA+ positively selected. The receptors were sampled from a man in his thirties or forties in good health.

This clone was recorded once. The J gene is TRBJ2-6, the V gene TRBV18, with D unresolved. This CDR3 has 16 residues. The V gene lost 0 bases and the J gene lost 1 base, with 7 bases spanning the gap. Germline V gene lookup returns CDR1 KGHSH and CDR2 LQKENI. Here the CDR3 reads CASSPPMGSGANVLTF. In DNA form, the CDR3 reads TGTGCCAGCTCACCACCGATGGGATCTGGGGCCAACGTCCTGACTTTC.

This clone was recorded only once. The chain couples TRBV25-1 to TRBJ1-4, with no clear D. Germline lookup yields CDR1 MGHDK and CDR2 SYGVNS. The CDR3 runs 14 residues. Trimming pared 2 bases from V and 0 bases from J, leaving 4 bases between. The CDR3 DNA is TGTGCCAGCAGTGAACGGACAACTAATGAAAAACTGTTTTTT. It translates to CASSERTTNEKLFF.

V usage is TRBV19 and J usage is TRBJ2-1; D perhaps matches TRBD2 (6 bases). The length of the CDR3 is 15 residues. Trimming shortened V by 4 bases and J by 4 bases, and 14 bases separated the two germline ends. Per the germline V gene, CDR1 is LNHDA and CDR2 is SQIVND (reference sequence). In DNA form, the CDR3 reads TGTGCCAGTAGTAGCCTTCGGGGGTCTTACAATGAGCAGTTCTTC. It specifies CASSSLRGSYNEQFF.

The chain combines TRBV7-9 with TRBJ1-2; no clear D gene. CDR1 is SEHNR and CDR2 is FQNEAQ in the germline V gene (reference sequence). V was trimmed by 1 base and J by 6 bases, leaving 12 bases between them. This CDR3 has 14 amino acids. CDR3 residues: CASSLVPGLHGYTF. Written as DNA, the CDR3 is TGTGCCAGCAGCTTAGTCCCAGGTCTCCATGGCTACACCTTC.

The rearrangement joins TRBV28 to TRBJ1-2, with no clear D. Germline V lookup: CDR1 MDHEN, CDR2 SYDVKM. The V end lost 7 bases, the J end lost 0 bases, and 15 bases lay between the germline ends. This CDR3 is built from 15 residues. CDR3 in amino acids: CASIASGGSNYGYTF. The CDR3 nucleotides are TGTGCCAGCATCGCAAGTGGCGGTTCTAACTATGGCTACACCTTC.

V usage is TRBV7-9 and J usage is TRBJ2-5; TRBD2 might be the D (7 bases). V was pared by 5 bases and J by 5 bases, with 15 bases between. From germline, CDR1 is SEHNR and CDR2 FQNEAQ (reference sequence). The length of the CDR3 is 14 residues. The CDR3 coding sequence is TGTGCCAGCAGCCCCGCGGGGGCGGGGGAGACCCAGTACTTC. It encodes CASSPAGAGETQYF.

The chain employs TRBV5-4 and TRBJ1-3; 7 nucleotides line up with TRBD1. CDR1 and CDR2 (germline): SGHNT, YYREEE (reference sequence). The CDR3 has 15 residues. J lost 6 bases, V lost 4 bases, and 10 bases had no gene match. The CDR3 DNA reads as TGTGCCAGCAGCCCTGACAGGGCTTCAGTAAACACCATATATTTT. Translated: CASSPDRASVNTIYF.

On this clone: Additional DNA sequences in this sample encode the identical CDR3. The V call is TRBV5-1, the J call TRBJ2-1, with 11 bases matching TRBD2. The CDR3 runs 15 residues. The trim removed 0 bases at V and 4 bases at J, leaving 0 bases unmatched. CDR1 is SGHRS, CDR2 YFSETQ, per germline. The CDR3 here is CASSLGLAGYNEQFF. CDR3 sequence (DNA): TGCGCCAGCAGCTTGGGACTAGCGGGGTACAATGAGCAGTTCTTC. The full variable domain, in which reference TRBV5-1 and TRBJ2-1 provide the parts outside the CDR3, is KAGVTQTPRYLIKTRGQQVTLSCSPISGHRSVSWYQQTPGQGLQFLFEYFSETQRNKGNFPGRFSGRQFSNSRSEMNVSTLELGDSALYLCASSLGLAGYNEQFFGPGTRLTVL.

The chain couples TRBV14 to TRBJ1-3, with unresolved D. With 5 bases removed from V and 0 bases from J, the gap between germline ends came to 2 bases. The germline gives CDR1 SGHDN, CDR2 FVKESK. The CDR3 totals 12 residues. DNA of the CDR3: TGTGCCAGCAGCTTCTCTGGAAACACCATATATTTT. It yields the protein CASSFSGNTIYF.

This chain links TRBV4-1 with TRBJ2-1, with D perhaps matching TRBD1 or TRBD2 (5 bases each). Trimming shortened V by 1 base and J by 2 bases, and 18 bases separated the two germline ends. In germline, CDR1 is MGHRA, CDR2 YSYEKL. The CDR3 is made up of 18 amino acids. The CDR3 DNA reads TGCGCCAGCAGCCAAGCCCCCCCCCTACTGGGGGCCTACAATGAGCAGTTCTTC. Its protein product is CASSQAPPLLGAYNEQFF.

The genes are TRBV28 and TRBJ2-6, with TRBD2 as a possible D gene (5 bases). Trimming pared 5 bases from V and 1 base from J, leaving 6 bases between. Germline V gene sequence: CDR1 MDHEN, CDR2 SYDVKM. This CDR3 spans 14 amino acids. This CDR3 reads CASSRTSGANVLTF. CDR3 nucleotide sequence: TGTGCCAGCAGTCGGACTTCTGGGGCCAACGTCCTGACTTTC. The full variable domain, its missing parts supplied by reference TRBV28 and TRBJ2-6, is DVKVTQSSRYLVKRTGEKVFLECVQDMDHENMFWYRQDPGLGLRLIYFSYDVKMKEKGDIPEGYSVSREKKERFSLILESASTNQTSMYLCASSRTSGANVLTFGAGSRLTVL.

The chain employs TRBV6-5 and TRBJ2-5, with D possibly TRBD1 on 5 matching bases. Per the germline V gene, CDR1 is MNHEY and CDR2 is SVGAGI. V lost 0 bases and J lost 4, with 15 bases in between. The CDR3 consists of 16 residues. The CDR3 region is CASSYSPGAARETQYF. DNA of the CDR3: TGTGCCAGCAGTTACTCGCCTGGGGCGGCTCGAGAGACCCAGTACTTC.

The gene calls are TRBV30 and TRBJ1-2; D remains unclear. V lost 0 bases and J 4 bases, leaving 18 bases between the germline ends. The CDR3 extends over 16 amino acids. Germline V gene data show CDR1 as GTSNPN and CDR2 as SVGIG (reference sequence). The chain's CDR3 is CAWSVRARTDLYGYTF. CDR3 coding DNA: TGTGCCTGGAGTGTACGCGCCCGGACGGACCTCTATGGCTACACCTTC.

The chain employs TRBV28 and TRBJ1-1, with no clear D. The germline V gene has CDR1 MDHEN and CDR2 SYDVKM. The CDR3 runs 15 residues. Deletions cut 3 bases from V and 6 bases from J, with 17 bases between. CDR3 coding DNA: TGTGCCAGCAGTTTTCTAATCTTTGGCGGGTCTGAAGCTTTCTTT. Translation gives CASSFLIFGGSEAFF. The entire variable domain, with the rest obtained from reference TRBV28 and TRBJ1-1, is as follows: DVKVTQSSRYLVKRTGEKVFLECVQDMDHENMFWYRQDPGLGLRLIYFSYDVKMKEKGDIPEGYSVSREKKERFSLILESASTNQTSMYLCASSFLIFGGSEAFFGQGTRLTVV.

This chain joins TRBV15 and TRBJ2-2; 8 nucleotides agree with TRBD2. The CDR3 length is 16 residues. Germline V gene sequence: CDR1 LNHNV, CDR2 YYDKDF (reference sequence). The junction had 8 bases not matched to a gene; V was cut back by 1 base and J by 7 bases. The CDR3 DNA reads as TGTGCCACCAGCAGAGGAGGACTAGCCTTCGGCGGGGAGCTGTTTTTT. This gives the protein CATSRGGLAFGGELFF. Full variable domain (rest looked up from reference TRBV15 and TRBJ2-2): DAMVIQNPRYQVTQFGKPVTLSCSQTLNHNVMYWYQQKSSQAPKLLFHYYDKDFNNEADTPDNFQSRRPNTSFCFLDIRSPGLGDTAMYLCATSRGGLAFGGELFFGEGSRLTVL.